The 17 T cell receptor beta chains below come from one sample, sequenced in a study of OX40 agonist ivuxolimab in advanced cancers. Sequenced by immunoSEQ multiplex PCR; TCRdb stores in-frame clones only, minus some. The data show around 20,000 clones, less than 90% seen once. The sample was CD4+ or CD8+ T cells sorted from blood, taken in a trial of the OX40 agonist ivuxolimab. Every receptor here comes from an adult with an advanced solid tumor such as melanoma, head and neck, liver or kidney cancer.

The genes are TRBV27 and TRBJ1-1; D is unresolved. The V gene's germline CDR1 is MNHEY and CDR2 SMNVEV (reference sequence). The V gene lost 5 bases and the J gene lost 0 bases, with 10 bases spanning the gap. This CDR3 region has 14 residues. CDR3 nucleotide sequence: TGTGCCAGCAGTGCTTGGTTTCTGAACACTGAAGCTTTCTTT. Protein sequence: CASSAWFLNTEAFF.

To note about this clone: At one boundary the junction diverges from the germline segment, which might be a read error. The rearrangement uses TRBV7-2 and TRBJ1-2; unclear D gene. Per the germline V gene, CDR1 is SGHTA and CDR2 is FQGNSA. The CDR3 has 14 residues. Written as DNA, the CDR3 is TGTGCCAGCAACTTAGGCCCGGGGTTATATGGCTACACCTTC. It yields the protein CASNLGPGLYGYTF. Looking up the rest from reference TRBV7-2 and TRBJ1-2 gives the full variable domain: GAGVSQSPSNKVTEKGKDVELRCDPISGHTALYWYRQSLGQGLEFLIYFQGNSAPDKSGLPSDRFSAERTGGSVSTLTIQRTQQEDSAVYLCASNLGPGLYGYTFGSGTRLTVV.

This rearrangement joins TRBV7-9 to TRBJ2-1; possible D gene TRBD1, 5 bases. CDR1 SEHNR and CDR2 FQNEAQ come from the germline V gene (reference sequence). The V end was cut by 2 bases, the J end by 4 bases, with 9 bases between. The CDR3 contains 14 residues. In DNA form, the CDR3 reads TGTGCCAGCAGCTTAACAGCAGGGTACAATGAGCAGTTCTTC. This gives the protein CASSLTAGYNEQFF.

The chain couples TRBV11-2 to TRBJ2-2; TRBD1 aligns across 8 bases. Germline CDR1 SGHAT, CDR2 FQNNGV. The CDR3 covers 16 residues. The junction had 5 bases not matched to a gene; V was cut back by 2 bases and J by 3 bases. The CDR3 region is CASSLQTGADTGELFF. CDR3 sequence (DNA): TGTGCCAGCAGCTTACAGACAGGGGCGGACACCGGGGAGCTGTTTTTT.

The count of this clone is one. The CDR3 DNA reads TGTGCCAGCAGCTTAGTATTTCAGGGTCCCTACGAGCAGTACTTC. Translated: CASSLVFQGPYEQYF. The genes are TRBV7-2 and TRBJ2-7, with D perhaps matching TRBD1 (5 bases). The germline CDR1 and CDR2 sequences are SGHTA and FQGNSA. CDR3 length equals 15 residues. Trimming removed 1 base from V and 2 bases from J, with 12 bases in between.

The genes are TRBV5-5 and TRBJ2-2, with 7 bases that match TRBD1. Trimming took 4 bases from V and 1 from J; bases not matched to a gene: 4. Germline V gives CDR1 SGHKS, CDR2 YYEKEE (reference sequence). CDR3 length: 15 residues. The CDR3 sequence: CASSTRTGNTGELFF. The CDR3 DNA sequence: TGTGCCAGCAGCACCCGGACAGGGAACACCGGGGAGCTGTTTTTT.

This clone has just one count. V and J are TRBV12-1 and TRBJ2-1; the listed D gene, TRBD2, was not tested against the DNA. TRBV12-1 is a pseudogene locus. This CDR3 has 17 amino acids. Here the CDR3 DNA reads TGTGCCAGCAGCTTTCTGGACGGGAGGGACTCCTACAATGAGCAGTTCTTC. It codes for CASSFLDGRDSYNEQFF.

Only a few counts were recorded for this clone. V is TRBV2 and J is TRBJ1-5; tentatively, D is TRBD1 (5 bases). CDR1 SNHLY and CDR2 FYNNEI come from the germline V gene. The length of the CDR3 is 13 residues. Trimming left V 7 bases short and J 6 bases short, with 13 bases between. The CDR3 here is CASIRETGQPQHF. The CDR3 DNA reads TGTGCCAGCATCAGGGAGACGGGTCAGCCCCAGCATTTT.

The gene calls are TRBV7-2 and TRBJ2-1; D not resolved. The CDR3 has 14 residues. CDR1 and CDR2 (germline): SGHTA, FQGNSA. V was clipped by 1 base and J by 8 bases, with 12 bases between them. The CDR3 loop reads CASSLGGSRDEQFF. In nucleotides, the CDR3 is TGTGCCAGCAGCTTAGGGGGTAGCCGGGATGAGCAGTTCTTC.

The CDR3 sequence is CASSRGQLSNQPQHF. The CDR3 coding sequence is TGTGCCAGCAGCCGGGGACAGCTGAGCAATCAGCCCCAGCATTTT. The chain combines TRBV6-5 with TRBJ1-5, with 7 bases matching TRBD1. V shed 6 bases, J shed 1 base, and the junction held 6 bases outside the gene matches. The CDR3 has 15 residues. Per germline, CDR1 MNHEY and CDR2 SVGAGI.

The chain combines TRBV5-4 with TRBJ2-1; 10 bases agree with TRBD2. The ends lost 4 bases at V and 5 bases at J; junction bases unmatched: 6. CDR1 SGHNT and CDR2 YYREEE come from the germline V gene (reference sequence). The CDR3 runs 15 residues. The CDR3 sequence is CASSLAGVGNNEQFF. The DNA for the CDR3 is TGTGCCAGCAGCCTAGCGGGAGTCGGGAACAATGAGCAGTTCTTC.

The chain couples TRBV5-1 to TRBJ2-7; 7 bases line up with TRBD2. The CDR3 sequence is 14 residues long. Per the germline V gene, CDR1 is SGHRS and CDR2 is YFSETQ. Trimming removed 6 bases from V and 5 bases from J; junction bases left unmatched: 11. CDR3 nucleotide sequence: TGCGCCAGCAACGAATTGGGAGGGGACGACGAGCAGTACTTC. It specifies CASNELGGDDEQYF.

The V gene is TRBV5-6, the J gene TRBJ2-7; D remains ambiguous. The V gene's germline CDR1 is SGHDT and CDR2 YYEEEE. Deletions cut 1 base from V and 11 bases from J, with 16 bases between. This CDR3 contains 13 residues. The CDR3 reads CASSLTATPLEYF. CDR3 in DNA: TGTGCCAGCAGCTTGACCGCCACCCCACTGGAGTACTTC. Combining the CDR3 with reference TRBV5-6 and TRBJ2-7 gives the whole variable domain DAGVTQSPTHLIKTRGQQVTLRCSPKSGHDTVSWYQQALGQGPQFIFQYYEEEERQRGNFPDRFSGHQFPNYSSELNVNALLLGDSALYLCASSLTATPLEYFGPGTRLTVT.

The chain recombines TRBV2 with TRBJ1-2; a weak D match, TRBD1 (5 bases). In germline, CDR1 is SNHLY, CDR2 FYNNEI. Trimming shortened V by 3 bases and J by 4 bases, and 12 bases separated the two germline ends. The CDR3 has 14 residues. This chain's CDR3 is CASSDRTSPYGYTF. The CDR3 DNA reads as TGTGCCAGCAGTGACAGGACAAGCCCCTATGGCTACACCTTC.

Of note for this clone: This sample also contains other DNA sequences that code for the same CDR3. V gene TRBV18 combines with J gene TRBJ2-5; D gene uncertain. Germline V gives CDR1 KGHSH, CDR2 LQKENI. The CDR3 has 11 residues. The germline V and J ends were trimmed by 3 bases and 2 bases, with 1 base remaining between them. In DNA form, the CDR3 reads TGTGCCAGCTCACCTCAAGAGACCCAGTACTTC. Its protein is CASSPQETQYF.

This chain uses TRBV23-1 with TRBJ2-3, with 11 bases fitting TRBD2. TRBV23-1 falls under the ORF class, with uncertain function. The CDR3 is 16 amino acids. V lost 4 bases and J lost 3; bases outside the gene matches: 6. The CDR3 protein is CASSLAVAGGTDTQYF. The CDR3 DNA follows: TGCGCCAGCAGTCTGGCTGTAGCGGGGGGGACAGATACGCAGTATTTT.

CDR3 residues: CASSVVAGENTQYF. In DNA form, the CDR3 reads TGTGCCAGCAGCGTAGTGGCGGGAGAAAATACGCAGTATTTT. The chain has TRBV9 and TRBJ2-3, with TRBD2 matching over 7 bases. The CDR3 runs to 14 residues. Germline V gene sequence: CDR1 SGDLS, CDR2 YYNGEE. The V and J ends lost 0 bases and 7 bases, in that order; junction bases with no gene match: 5.